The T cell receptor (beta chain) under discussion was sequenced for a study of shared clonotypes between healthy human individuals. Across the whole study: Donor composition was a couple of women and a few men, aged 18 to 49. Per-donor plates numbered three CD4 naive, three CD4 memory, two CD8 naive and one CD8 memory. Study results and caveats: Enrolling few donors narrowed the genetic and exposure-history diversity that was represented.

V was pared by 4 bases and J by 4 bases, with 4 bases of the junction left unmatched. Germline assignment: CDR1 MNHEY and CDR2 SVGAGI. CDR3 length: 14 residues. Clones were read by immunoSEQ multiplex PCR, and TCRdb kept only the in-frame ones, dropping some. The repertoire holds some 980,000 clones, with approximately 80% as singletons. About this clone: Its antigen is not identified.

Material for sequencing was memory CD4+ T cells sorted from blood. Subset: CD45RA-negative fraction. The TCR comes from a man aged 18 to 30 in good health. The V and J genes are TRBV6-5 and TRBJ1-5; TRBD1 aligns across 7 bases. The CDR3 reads CASSSSTGNQPQHF. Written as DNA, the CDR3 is TGTGCCAGCAGTTCGTCGACAGGGAATCAGCCCCAGCATTTT.